This T cell receptor (beta chain) came from a study of identical twins. Study outcomes and limitations: Memory repertoires showed no such pattern, whereas abundant cord blood beta clonotypes carried fewer insertions. Diverse VJ usage suggested most zero-insertion clonotypes were not invariant T cells. Out-of-frame alpha sequences common to twins exhibited an excess of low generation probability. Models predicted too little out-of-frame TCR alpha sharing in monozygotic twins.

TCRdb reprocessed the 5' RACE reads via MiXCR and lists one record per CDR3 protein. The sample consists of 550,000 to 800,000 distinct CDR3 sequences, about 7.6% of them appearing once. Trimming took 3 bases from V and 7 from J; bases not matched to a gene: 2. Germline V CDR1 and CDR2: DFQATT, SNEGSKA (reference sequence). The CDR3 extends over 14 amino acids. This clonotype occurred a few times. As yet, its antigen is unknown. The same specimen was also included in a second study, on yellow fever vaccine responses in identical twins.

The chain links TRBV20-1 to TRBJ1-6, with TRBD1 identical over 11 bases. The TCR sequence derives from a woman under 30 in good health. Material: PBMCs. Here the CDR3 reads CSASGTGGNSPLHF. CDR3 in DNA: TGCAGTGCTAGTGGGACAGGGGGGAATTCACCCCTCCACTTT.